A selection of T cell receptor beta chains follows, all from one sample in a study of vaccination and CD4 T cells after COVID-19. TCRdb reprocessed the PCR reads with MiXCR, giving one entry per CDR3 protein. The sample holds some 18,000 distinct CDR3 sequences, 25% to 30% seen once. What these receptors recognize is not known. Input material: cultured CD4+ T cells from blood. The receptors originated from a human donor with COVID-19. Each CDR3 is given with its conserved first and last residue. A D gene is named only where the DNA matches it firmly. Expanded clones are given a class, and other clones once, few, many or no size at all.

J gene: TRBJ2-2
clone size: .
V gene: TRBV19
D gene: .
CDR3 protein: CASSHNQGGEGTGELFF
CDR3 DNA: TGTGCCAGTAGTCATAATCAGGGGGGAGAGGGGACCGGGGAGCTGTTTTTT

J gene: TRBJ1-1
clone size: large
V gene: TRBV7-8
D gene: .
CDR3 protein: CASTLTQGMEMNTEAFF
CDR3 DNA: TGTGCCAGCACGCTTACCCAGGGGATGGAGATGAACACTGAAGCTTTCTTT

J gene: TRBJ2-3
clone size: medium-sized
V gene: TRBV20-1
D gene: TRBD2
CDR3 protein: CSARGGSASGGTDTQYF
CDR3 DNA: TGCAGTGCTAGAGGCGGTTCGGCTAGCGGGGGCACAGATACGCAGTATTTT

J gene: TRBJ2-2
clone size: .
V gene: TRBV6-1
D gene: TRBD2
CDR3 protein: CASSPTSGGAGTGELFF
CDR3 DNA: TGTGCCTCAAGTCCAACTAGCGGGGGGGCTGGCACCGGGGAGCTGTTTTTT

J gene: TRBJ2-7
clone size: .
V gene: TRBV18
D gene: TRBD1
CDR3 protein: CASSPTGTGDEQYF
CDR3 DNA: TGTGCCAGCTCACCAACCGGGACAGGGGATGAGCAGTACTTC

J gene: TRBJ1-5
clone size: .
V gene: TRBV7-2
D gene: TRBD1
CDR3 protein: CASSLDRGPQPQHF
CDR3 DNA: TGTGCCAGCAGCTTAGACAGGGGGCCTCAGCCCCAGCATTTT

J gene: TRBJ1-2
clone size: .
V gene: TRBV6-1
D gene: .
CDR3 protein: CASRWDGNYGYTF
CDR3 DNA: TGTGCCAGCAGATGGGACGGCAACTATGGCTACACCTTC

J gene: TRBJ2-6
clone size: .
V gene: TRBV6-1
D gene: .
CDR3 protein: CASRRSSGRGANVLTF
CDR3 DNA: TGTGCCAGCAGGAGATCATCAGGGAGGGGGGCCAACGTCCTGACTTTC

J gene: TRBJ1-2
clone size: .
V gene: TRBV18
D gene: TRBD1
CDR3 protein: CASSRQGTYGYTF
CDR3 DNA: TGTGCCAGCTCCCGACAGGGCACCTATGGCTACACCTTC

J gene: TRBJ2-5
clone size: .
V gene: TRBV11-3
D gene: .
CDR3 protein: CASSDRARLETQYF
CDR3 DNA: TGTGCCAGCAGCGACCGGGCTAGGCTGGAGACCCAGTACTTC

J gene: TRBJ2-7
clone size: .
V gene: TRBV19
D gene: TRBD1
CDR3 protein: CASRDRGYEQYF
CDR3 DNA: TGTGCCTCCCGGGACAGAGGCTACGAGCAGTACTTC

J gene: TRBJ1-5
clone size: .
V gene: TRBV4-2
D gene: .
CDR3 protein: CASSPDSYQPQHF
CDR3 DNA: TGTGCCAGCAGCCCAGACAGTTATCAGCCCCAGCATTTT

J gene: TRBJ1-1
clone size: .
V gene: TRBV9
D gene: TRBD1
CDR3 protein: CASSTQGVGTEAFF
CDR3 DNA: TGTGCCAGCAGCACTCAGGGGGTTGGGACTGAAGCTTTCTTT

J gene: TRBJ2-3
clone size: few
V gene: TRBV6-5
D gene: .
CDR3 protein: CASSYRDGAYTQYF
CDR3 DNA: TGTGCCAGCAGTTACCGGGACGGAGCCTATACGCAGTATTTT

J gene: TRBJ1-1
clone size: few
V gene: TRBV19
D gene: TRBD1
CDR3 protein: CASSERQGVRNTEAFF
CDR3 DNA: TGTGCCAGTTCCGAACGGCAGGGGGTTAGGAACACTGAAGCTTTCTTT

J gene: TRBJ1-6
clone size: .
V gene: TRBV18
D gene: .
CDR3 protein: CASSPPWRVGSYNSPLHF
CDR3 DNA: TGTGCCAGCTCACCACCGTGGAGGGTAGGGTCCTATAATTCACCCCTCCACTTT

J gene: TRBJ2-5
clone size: few
V gene: TRBV24-1
D gene: .
CDR3 protein: CATSDQDYQETQYF
CDR3 DNA: TGTGCCACCAGTGATCAGGACTACCAAGAGACCCAGTACTTC

J gene: TRBJ2-2
clone size: .
V gene: TRBV27
D gene: TRBD2
CDR3 protein: CATNPGGKTTGELFF
CDR3 DNA: TGTGCCACTAACCCGGGGGGGAAAACTACCGGGGAGCTGTTTTTT

J gene: TRBJ2-7
clone size: .
V gene: TRBV5-1
D gene: .
CDR3 protein: CASSHGTGRLRYEQYF
CDR3 DNA: TGCGCCAGCAGCCACGGAACAGGGAGGTTGAGGTACGAGCAGTACTTC

J gene: TRBJ1-1
clone size: .
V gene: TRBV19
D gene: .
CDR3 protein: CASSIAPGGSTEAFF
CDR3 DNA: TGTGCCAGTAGTATAGCGCCCGGGGGCAGCACTGAAGCTTTCTTT

J gene: TRBJ2-5
clone size: few
V gene: TRBV19
D gene: .
CDR3 protein: CASSPQTGGLGETQYF
CDR3 DNA: TGTGCCAGTAGTCCCCAGACAGGAGGGCTAGGGGAGACCCAGTACTTC

J gene: TRBJ1-5
clone size: .
V gene: TRBV6-1
D gene: TRBD1
CDR3 protein: CASRQGANSNQPQHF
CDR3 DNA: TGTGCCAGCAGACAGGGGGCGAATAGCAATCAGCCCCAGCATTTT

J gene: TRBJ1-1
clone size: .
V gene: TRBV30
D gene: .
CDR3 protein: CAWRPGNTEAFF
CDR3 DNA: TGTGCCTGGAGGCCGGGGAACACTGAAGCTTTCTTT

J gene: TRBJ2-2
clone size: few
V gene: TRBV2
D gene: .
CDR3 protein: CASSDTSRGELFF
CDR3 DNA: TGTGCCAGCAGTGATACCTCAAGGGGGGAGCTGTTTTTT

J gene: TRBJ2-5
clone size: few
V gene: TRBV11-3
D gene: .
CDR3 protein: CASSSGQKETQYF
CDR3 DNA: TGTGCCAGCAGCTCAGGACAGAAAGAGACCCAGTACTTC

J gene: TRBJ2-3
clone size: .
V gene: TRBV30
D gene: TRBD2
CDR3 protein: CAWRRDGRGTQYF
CDR3 DNA: TGTGCCTGGAGGCGCGACGGGAGGGGTACGCAGTATTTT

J gene: TRBJ2-7
clone size: few
V gene: TRBV19
D gene: .
CDR3 protein: CASSVTPYEQYF
CDR3 DNA: TGTGCCAGTAGTGTGACACCCTACGAGCAGTACTTC

J gene: TRBJ2-5
clone size: .
V gene: TRBV7-4
D gene: .
CDR3 protein: CASSLAGSEETQYF
CDR3 DNA: TGTGCCAGCAGCTTAGCTGGCAGCGAAGAGACCCAGTACTTC

J gene: TRBJ2-2
clone size: .
V gene: TRBV21-1
D gene: .
CDR3 protein: CASSRKRDRGRAGELFF
CDR3 DNA: TGTGCCAGCAGCAGGAAACGGGACAGGGGGCGCGCCGGGGAGCTGTTTTTT

J gene: TRBJ2-1
clone size: .
V gene: TRBV12-3/TRBV12-4
D gene: .
CDR3 protein: CASTTRGEQFF
CDR3 DNA: TGTGCCAGCACGACCAGGGGTGAGCAGTTCTTC

J gene: TRBJ1-2
clone size: few
V gene: TRBV15
D gene: .
CDR3 protein: CATSREQGFYGYTF
CDR3 DNA: TGTGCCACCAGCAGAGAGCAGGGCTTCTATGGCTACACCTTC

J gene: TRBJ1-3
clone size: .
V gene: TRBV9
D gene: .
CDR3 protein: CASSVEGNTIYF
CDR3 DNA: TGTGCCAGCAGCGTAGAGGGGAACACCATATATTTT

J gene: TRBJ2-2
clone size: few
V gene: TRBV10-1
D gene: .
CDR3 protein: CARGRRGVPGELFF
CDR3 DNA: TGCGCCCGCGGTCGAAGGGGGGTTCCCGGGGAGCTGTTTTTT

J gene: TRBJ1-2
clone size: .
V gene: TRBV5-8
D gene: .
CDR3 protein: CASSFFVPTNYGYTF
CDR3 DNA: TGTGCCAGCAGCTTTTTCGTGCCGACTAACTATGGCTACACCTTC

J gene: TRBJ2-7
clone size: .
V gene: TRBV7-6
D gene: TRBD2
CDR3 protein: CASSLASQRGRYYEQYF
CDR3 DNA: TGTGCCAGCAGCTTAGCTTCCCAGCGGGGGCGGTACTACGAGCAGTACTTC

J gene: TRBJ1-2
clone size: .
V gene: TRBV10-3
D gene: TRBD1
CDR3 protein: CAISPRRGQGDGYTF
CDR3 DNA: TGTGCCATCAGTCCTAGGAGGGGACAGGGGGATGGCTACACCTTC

J gene: TRBJ2-7
clone size: few
V gene: TRBV10-3
D gene: .
CDR3 protein: CAISNPSYEQYF
CDR3 DNA: TGTGCCATCAGTAATCCCTCCTACGAGCAGTACTTC

J gene: TRBJ2-5
clone size: few
V gene: TRBV6-5
D gene: TRBD1
CDR3 protein: CASSSRQGRDETQYF
CDR3 DNA: TGTGCCAGCAGTTCCCGACAGGGTCGGGATGAGACCCAGTACTTC

J gene: TRBJ1-2
clone size: .
V gene: TRBV6-1
D gene: .
CDR3 protein: CASNGGESYGYTF
CDR3 DNA: TGTGCCAGCAATGGAGGGGAGTCCTATGGCTACACCTTC

J gene: TRBJ2-2
clone size: .
V gene: TRBV5-1
D gene: TRBD2
CDR3 protein: CASNVGGAGGELFF
CDR3 DNA: TGCGCCAGCAACGTCGGGGGGGCCGGCGGGGAGCTGTTTTTT

J gene: TRBJ2-2
clone size: few
V gene: TRBV6-1
D gene: .
CDR3 protein: CASSPSARGVNTGELFF
CDR3 DNA: TGTGCCAGCAGTCCTTCCGCACGAGGGGTAAACACCGGGGAGCTGTTTTTT

J gene: TRBJ2-5
clone size: few
V gene: TRBV19
D gene: TRBD2
CDR3 protein: CASGTSGGQETQYF
CDR3 DNA: TGTGCCAGTGGGACTAGCGGGGGTCAAGAGACCCAGTACTTC

J gene: TRBJ2-7
clone size: .
V gene: TRBV7-2
D gene: .
CDR3 protein: CASNRDARYEQYF
CDR3 DNA: TGTGCCAGCAATAGAGACGCTAGATACGAGCAGTACTTC

J gene: TRBJ1-2
clone size: few
V gene: TRBV6-1
D gene: .
CDR3 protein: CASREQGVGGSNGYTF
CDR3 DNA: TGTGCCAGCAGGGAACAGGGTGTCGGTGGTAGTAATGGCTACACCTTC

J gene: TRBJ2-2
clone size: .
V gene: TRBV24-1
D gene: TRBD2
CDR3 protein: CATSEPGTSGGASSTGELFF
CDR3 DNA: TGTGCCACCAGTGAGCCCGGGACTAGCGGGGGGGCCTCGAGCACCGGGGAGCTGTTTTTT

J gene: TRBJ1-2
clone size: .
V gene: TRBV20-1
D gene: .
CDR3 protein: CSAATGNYGYTF
CDR3 DNA: TGCAGTGCCGCAACAGGGAACTATGGCTACACCTTC

J gene: TRBJ2-5
clone size: few
V gene: TRBV29-1
D gene: .
CDR3 protein: CSVAPKETQYF
CDR3 DNA: TGCAGCGTTGCGCCAAAAGAGACCCAGTACTTC

J gene: TRBJ1-4
clone size: .
V gene: TRBV6-1
D gene: .
CDR3 protein: CASSRPPGLANEKLFF
CDR3 DNA: TGTGCCAGCAGTCGACCTCCAGGGTTGGCTAATGAAAAACTGTTTTTT

J gene: TRBJ2-3
clone size: .
V gene: TRBV19
D gene: .
CDR3 protein: CASSTGARTTDTQYF
CDR3 DNA: TGTGCCAGTAGTACCGGTGCTCGCACCACAGATACGCAGTATTTT

J gene: TRBJ1-4
clone size: .
V gene: TRBV5-4
D gene: TRBD1
CDR3 protein: CASSPSGTAREKLFF
CDR3 DNA: TGTGCCAGCAGCCCGTCCGGGACAGCCAGAGAAAAACTGTTTTTT

J gene: TRBJ1-4
clone size: .
V gene: TRBV6-5
D gene: .
CDR3 protein: CASSYQGTGNEKLFF
CDR3 DNA: TGTGCCAGCAGTTACCAAGGGACCGGGAATGAAAAACTGTTTTTT

J gene: TRBJ2-1
clone size: .
V gene: TRBV6-1
D gene: TRBD2
CDR3 protein: CASSRTSSYNEQFF
CDR3 DNA: TGTGCCAGCAGTCGGACTAGCTCCTACAATGAGCAGTTCTTC

J gene: TRBJ1-2
clone size: .
V gene: TRBV27
D gene: .
CDR3 protein: CASSEPGTYGYTF
CDR3 DNA: TGTGCCAGCAGTGAGCCAGGTACCTATGGCTACACCTTC

J gene: TRBJ1-4
clone size: few
V gene: TRBV7-6
D gene: .
CDR3 protein: CASSFRDGPNEKLFF
CDR3 DNA: TGTGCCAGCAGCTTCCGGGACGGCCCTAATGAAAAACTGTTTTTT